This entry features one T cell receptor (beta chain) sequence. The data were taken from a study of shared clonotypes between healthy human individuals. Each subset's genomic DNA was shared equally among a number of immunoSEQ plates. Sequencing used immunoSEQ multiplex PCR; TCRdb keeps in-frame clones, though not all of them. The table shows around 510,000 clones, with about 96% occurring only once. The origin of this receptor is a woman under 40 in good health. The sequencing sample was made of naive CD4+ T cells sorted from blood. Subset defined: CD45RA+ positively selected.

This CDR3 is CASSRDLSGGGYTF. The CDR3 nucleotides are TGCGCCAGCAGCCGGGACCTTTCAGGAGGTGGCTACACCTTC. The V gene is TRBV10-1, the J gene TRBJ1-2; possible D gene TRBD1, 5 bases. This CDR3 has 14 residues. Germline CDR1 is WNHNN and CDR2 is SYGVQD (reference sequence). With 6 bases removed from V and 7 bases from J, the gap between germline ends came to 18 bases.